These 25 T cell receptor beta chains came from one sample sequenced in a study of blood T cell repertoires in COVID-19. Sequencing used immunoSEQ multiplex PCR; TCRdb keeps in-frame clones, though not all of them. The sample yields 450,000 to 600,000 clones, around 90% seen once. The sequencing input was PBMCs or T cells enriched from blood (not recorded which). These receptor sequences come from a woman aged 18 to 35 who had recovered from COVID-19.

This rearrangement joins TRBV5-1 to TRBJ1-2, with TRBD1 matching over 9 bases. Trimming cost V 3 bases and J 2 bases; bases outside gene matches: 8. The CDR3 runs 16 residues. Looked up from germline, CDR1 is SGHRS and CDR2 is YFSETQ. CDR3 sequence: CASSSLSGTGNYGYTF. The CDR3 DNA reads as TGCGCCAGCAGCTCACTCTCCGGGACAGGGAACTATGGCTACACCTTC.

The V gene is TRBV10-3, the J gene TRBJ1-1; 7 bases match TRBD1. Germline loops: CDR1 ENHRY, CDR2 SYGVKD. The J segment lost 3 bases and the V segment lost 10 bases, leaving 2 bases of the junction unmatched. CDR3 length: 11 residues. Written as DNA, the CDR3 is TGTGCCACTACAGGGGACACTGAAGCTTTCTTT. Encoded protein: CATTGDTEAFF.

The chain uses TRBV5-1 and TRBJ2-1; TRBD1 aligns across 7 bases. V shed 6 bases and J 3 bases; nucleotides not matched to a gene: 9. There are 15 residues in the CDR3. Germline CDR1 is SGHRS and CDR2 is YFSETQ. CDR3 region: CASTTTGDNYNEQFF. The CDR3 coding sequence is TGCGCCAGCACCACTACAGGGGATAACTACAATGAGCAGTTCTTC.

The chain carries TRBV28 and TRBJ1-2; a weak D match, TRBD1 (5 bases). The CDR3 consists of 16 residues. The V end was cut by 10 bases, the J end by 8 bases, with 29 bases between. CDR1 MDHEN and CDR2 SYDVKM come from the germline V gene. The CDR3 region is CATQVWYGAQDGGYTF. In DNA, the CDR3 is TGTGCCACCCAAGTGTGGTATGGGGCTCAAGACGGGGGCTACACCTTC.

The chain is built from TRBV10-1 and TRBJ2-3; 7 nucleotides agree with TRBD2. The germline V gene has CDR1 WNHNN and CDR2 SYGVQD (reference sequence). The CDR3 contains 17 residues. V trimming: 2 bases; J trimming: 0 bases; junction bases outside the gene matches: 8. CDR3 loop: CASSESYGEGSTDTQYF. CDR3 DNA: TGCGCCAGCAGTGAGAGTTACGGGGAGGGGAGCACAGATACGCAGTATTTT.

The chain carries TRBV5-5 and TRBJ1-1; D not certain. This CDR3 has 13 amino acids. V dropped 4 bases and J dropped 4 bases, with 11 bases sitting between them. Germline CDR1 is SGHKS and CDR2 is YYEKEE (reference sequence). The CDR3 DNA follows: TGTGCCAGCAGCCTGGCCGTTCTCACTGAAGCTTTCTTT. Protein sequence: CASSLAVLTEAFF.

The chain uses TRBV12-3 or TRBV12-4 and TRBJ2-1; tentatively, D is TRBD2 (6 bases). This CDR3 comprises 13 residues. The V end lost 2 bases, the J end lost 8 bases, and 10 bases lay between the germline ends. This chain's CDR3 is CASSLSGEDEQFF. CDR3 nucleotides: TGTGCCAGCAGTTTATCGGGAGAGGATGAGCAGTTCTTC.

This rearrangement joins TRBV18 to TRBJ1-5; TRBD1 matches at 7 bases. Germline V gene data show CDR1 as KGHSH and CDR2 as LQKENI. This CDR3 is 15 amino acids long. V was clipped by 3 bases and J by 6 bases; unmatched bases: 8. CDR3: CASSPPKGAGQPQHF. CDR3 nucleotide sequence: TGTGCCAGCTCACCGCCGAAGGGGGCTGGTCAGCCCCAGCATTTT.

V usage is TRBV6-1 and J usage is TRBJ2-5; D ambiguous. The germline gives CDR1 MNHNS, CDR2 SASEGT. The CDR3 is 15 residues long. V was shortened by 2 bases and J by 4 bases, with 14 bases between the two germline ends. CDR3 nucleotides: TGTGCCAGCAGTGAACTCTCCCACTCAGGAGAGACCCAGTACTTC. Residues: CASSELSHSGETQYF.

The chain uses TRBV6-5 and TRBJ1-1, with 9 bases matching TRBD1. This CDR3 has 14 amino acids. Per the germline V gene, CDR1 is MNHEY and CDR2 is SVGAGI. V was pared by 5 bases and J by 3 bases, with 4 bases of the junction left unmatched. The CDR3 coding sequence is TGTGCCAGCAGTAGGACAGGGGCGGACACTGAAGCTTTCTTT. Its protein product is CASSRTGADTEAFF.

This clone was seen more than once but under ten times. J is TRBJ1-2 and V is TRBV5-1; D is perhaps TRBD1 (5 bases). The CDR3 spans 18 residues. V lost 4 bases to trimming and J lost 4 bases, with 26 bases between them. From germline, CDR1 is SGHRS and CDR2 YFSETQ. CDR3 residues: CASSPHSNQGAGSYGYTF. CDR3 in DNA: TGCGCCAGCAGCCCCCATTCGAATCAAGGGGCGGGAAGCTATGGCTACACCTTC.

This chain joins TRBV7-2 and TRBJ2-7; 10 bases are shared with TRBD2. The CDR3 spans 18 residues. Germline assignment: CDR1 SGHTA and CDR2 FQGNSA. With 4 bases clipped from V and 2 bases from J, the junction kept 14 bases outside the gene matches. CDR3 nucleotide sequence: TGTGCCAGCAGCTCCTCTTCCCTAGCGGGGGCCAGCACCTACGAGCAGTACTTC. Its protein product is CASSSSSLAGASTYEQYF.

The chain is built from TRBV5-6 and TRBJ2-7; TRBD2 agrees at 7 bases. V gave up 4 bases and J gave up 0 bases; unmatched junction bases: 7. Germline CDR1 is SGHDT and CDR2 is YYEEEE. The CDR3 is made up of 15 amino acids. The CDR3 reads CASSPAGGSSYEQYF. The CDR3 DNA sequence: TGTGCCAGCAGCCCGGCCGGGGGGAGCTCCTACGAGCAGTACTTC.

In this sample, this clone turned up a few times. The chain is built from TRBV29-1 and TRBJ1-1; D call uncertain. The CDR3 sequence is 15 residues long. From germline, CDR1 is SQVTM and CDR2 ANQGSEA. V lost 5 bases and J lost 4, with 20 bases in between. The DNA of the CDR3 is TGCAGCGTTCGTTCGGGAAATGAAGTTGGCACTGAAGCTTTCTTT. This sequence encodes CSVRSGNEVGTEAFF.

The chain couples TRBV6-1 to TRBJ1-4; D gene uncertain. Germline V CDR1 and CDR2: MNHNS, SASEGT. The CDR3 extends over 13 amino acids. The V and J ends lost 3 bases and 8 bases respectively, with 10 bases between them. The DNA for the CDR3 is TGTGCCAGCAGTGAGGGGAGTCCGGAAAAACTGTTTTTT. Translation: CASSEGSPEKLFF.

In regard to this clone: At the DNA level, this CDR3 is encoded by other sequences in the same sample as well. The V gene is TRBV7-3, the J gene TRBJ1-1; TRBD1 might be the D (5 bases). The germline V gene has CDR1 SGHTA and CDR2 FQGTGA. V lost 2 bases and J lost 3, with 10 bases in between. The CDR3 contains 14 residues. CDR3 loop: CASSLQGKDTEAFF. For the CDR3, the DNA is TGTGCCAGCAGCTTACAGGGAAAGGACACTGAAGCTTTCTTT.

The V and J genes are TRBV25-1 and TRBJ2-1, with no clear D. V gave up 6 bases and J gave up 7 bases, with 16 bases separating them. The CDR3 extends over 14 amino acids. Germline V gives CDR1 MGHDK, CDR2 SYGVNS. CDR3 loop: CASSPDLTQNEQFF. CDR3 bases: TGTGCCAGCAGCCCCGATTTAACACAAAATGAGCAGTTCTTC.

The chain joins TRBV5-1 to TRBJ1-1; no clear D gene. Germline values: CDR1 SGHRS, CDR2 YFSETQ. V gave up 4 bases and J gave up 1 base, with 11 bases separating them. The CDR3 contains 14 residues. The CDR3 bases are TGCGCCAGCAGCCCGACTCAAGGGAACACTGAAGCTTTCTTT. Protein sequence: CASSPTQGNTEAFF.

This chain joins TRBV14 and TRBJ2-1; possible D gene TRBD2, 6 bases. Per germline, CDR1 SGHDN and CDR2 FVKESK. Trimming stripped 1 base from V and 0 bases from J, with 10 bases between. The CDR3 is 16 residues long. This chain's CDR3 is CASSQGRASSYNEQFF. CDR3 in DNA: TGTGCCAGCAGCCAAGGGAGGGCGAGCTCCTACAATGAGCAGTTCTTC.

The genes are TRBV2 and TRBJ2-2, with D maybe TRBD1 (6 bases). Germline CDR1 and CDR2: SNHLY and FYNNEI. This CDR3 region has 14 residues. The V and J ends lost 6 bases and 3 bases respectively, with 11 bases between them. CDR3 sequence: CASRHRADTGELFF. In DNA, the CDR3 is TGTGCCAGCAGGCACAGGGCTGACACCGGGGAGCTGTTTTTT.

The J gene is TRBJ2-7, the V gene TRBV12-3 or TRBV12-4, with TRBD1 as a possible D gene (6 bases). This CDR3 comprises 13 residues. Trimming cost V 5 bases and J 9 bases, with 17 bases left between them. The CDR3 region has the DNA TGTGCCAGCAGTCCCAATCTACAGGGACCGCAGTACTTC. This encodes CASSPNLQGPQYF.

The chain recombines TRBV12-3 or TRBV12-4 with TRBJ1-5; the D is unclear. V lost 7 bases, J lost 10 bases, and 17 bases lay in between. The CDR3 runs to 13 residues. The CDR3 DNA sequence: TGTGCCAGCAAGCGGGCTGTTGGGCACCCCCAGCATTTT. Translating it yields CASKRAVGHPQHF.

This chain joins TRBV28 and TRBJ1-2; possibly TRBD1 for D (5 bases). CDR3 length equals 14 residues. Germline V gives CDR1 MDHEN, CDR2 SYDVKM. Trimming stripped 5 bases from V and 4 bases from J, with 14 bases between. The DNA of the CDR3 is TGTGCCAGCAGTCCCCGAGGACAAACCTATGGCTACACCTTC. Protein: CASSPRGQTYGYTF.

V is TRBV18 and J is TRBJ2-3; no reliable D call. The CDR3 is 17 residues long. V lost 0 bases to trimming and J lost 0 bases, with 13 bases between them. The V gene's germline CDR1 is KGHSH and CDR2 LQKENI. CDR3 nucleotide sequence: TGTGCCAGCTCACCACCAATAATTCTTTCTAGCACAGATACGCAGTATTTT. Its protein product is CASSPPIILSSTDTQYF.

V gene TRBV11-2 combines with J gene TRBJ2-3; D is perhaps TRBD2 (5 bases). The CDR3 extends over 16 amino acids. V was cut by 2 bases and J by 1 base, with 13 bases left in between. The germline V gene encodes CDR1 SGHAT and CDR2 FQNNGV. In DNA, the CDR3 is TGTGCCAGCAGCTTATATGAAATCGGGGGCACAGATACGCAGTATTTT. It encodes CASSLYEIGGTDTQYF. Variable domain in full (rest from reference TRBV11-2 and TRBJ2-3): EAGVAQSPRYKIIEKRQSVAFWCNPISGHATLYWYQQILGQGPKLLIQFQNNGVVDDSQLPKDRFSAERLKGVDSTLKIQPAKLEDSAVYLCASSLYEIGGTDTQYFGPGTRLTVL.